Following are 28 T cell receptor beta chains from one sample sequenced in a study of radiotherapy plus CTLA-4 blockade in lung cancer. Assay used: immunoSEQ multiplex PCR; TCRdb lists only in-frame clones, some missing. The table lists about 49,000 clones, 70% to 90% of them singletons. This sample comprised peripheral blood, obtained from a patient treated with radiotherapy plus ipilimumab. All receptors derive from a human donor with non-small cell lung cancer whose response to radiotherapy plus ipilimumab could not be evaluated.

The chain combines TRBV4-3 with TRBJ2-3, with D perhaps matching TRBD1 (5 bases). Germline V CDR1 and CDR2: LGHNA, YSLEER. V shed 0 bases and J shed 4 bases, with 8 bases lying between them. This CDR3 is 14 amino acids long. CDR3 nucleotides: TGCGCCAGCAGCCAAGAAGACAGCTCAGATACGCAGTATTTT. Translation: CASSQEDSSDTQYF.

This chain joins TRBV11-2 and TRBJ2-5; 7 nucleotides match TRBD2. V dropped 2 bases and J dropped 5; count of bases not matched to a gene: 8. This CDR3 is 15 amino acids long. The germline gives CDR1 SGHAT, CDR2 FQNNGV. CDR3 DNA: TGTGCCAGCAGCTTATTGGTGGGGGGGTCGGAGACCCAGTACTTC. Encoded protein: CASSLLVGGSETQYF.

A single count supports this clone. The chain recombines TRBV28 with TRBJ1-2, with 7 bases matching TRBD1. Trimming removed 5 bases from V and 5 bases from J; junction bases left unmatched: 8. The length of the CDR3 is 14 residues. Germline CDR1 and CDR2: MDHEN and SYDVKM. The CDR3 here is CASSLSGTEYGYTF. The CDR3, as DNA: TGTGCCAGCAGTCTCTCCGGGACAGAATATGGCTACACCTTC.

The chain employs TRBV7-2 and TRBJ1-2; D gene uncertain. V was clipped by 3 bases and J by 3 bases, with 8 bases between them. The CDR3 is 13 residues long. The germline V gene encodes CDR1 SGHTA and CDR2 FQGNSA. The CDR3 protein is CASSFRTDYGYTF. In DNA, the CDR3 is TGTGCCAGCAGCTTTAGAACAGACTATGGCTACACCTTC.

The chain is built from TRBV27 and TRBJ2-7; 7 nucleotides match TRBD2. Germline CDR1 and CDR2: MNHEY and SMNVEV (reference sequence). Trimming at V came to 7 bases and at J to 4 bases, leaving 16 bases not matched to a gene. This CDR3 comprises 16 residues. CDR3 in amino acids: CASTLPSRGSIYEQYF. The CDR3 nucleotides are TGTGCCAGCACCCTCCCGAGTCGCGGGAGTATTTACGAGCAGTACTTC.

V is TRBV15 and J is TRBJ2-1; D not resolved. The CDR3 runs to 13 residues. Germline V gene sequence: CDR1 LNHNV, CDR2 YYDKDF (reference sequence). V dropped 0 bases and J dropped 6 bases, with 6 bases sitting between them. CDR3 in DNA: TGTGCCACCAGCAGAGATCGAGCCAATGAGCAGTTCTTC. It yields the protein CATSRDRANEQFF.

The J gene is TRBJ1-4, the V gene TRBV6-5; TRBD1 matches at 11 bases. CDR1 is MNHEY, CDR2 SVGAGI, per germline. The CDR3 is 14 amino acids. V shed 5 bases, J shed 7 bases, and the junction held 3 bases outside the gene matches. The CDR3 DNA follows: TGTGCCAGCAGTGGACAGGGGGCAGGTGAAAAACTGTTTTTT. Translated, it gives CASSGQGAGEKLFF.

As DNA, the CDR3 is TGTGCCAGCAGTCCCCCGTCCGGGACAGGGAGGAATCAGCCCCAGCATTTT. Amino acids: CASSPPSGTGRNQPQHF. The chain is built from TRBV28 and TRBJ1-5, with TRBD1 matching 9 bases. Looked up from germline, CDR1 is MDHEN and CDR2 is SYDVKM. The CDR3 spans 17 residues. Unmatched junction bases numbered 12, after V lost 5 bases and J lost 4 bases.

The chain employs TRBV5-4 and TRBJ2-2; 7 nucleotides agree with TRBD1. Trimming took 6 bases from V and 0 from J; bases not matched to a gene: 5. The CDR3 loop spans 15 amino acids. The germline V gene has CDR1 SGHNT and CDR2 YYREEE (reference sequence). Written as DNA, the CDR3 is TGTGCCAGCACGAAGACAGGGTCGAACACCGGGGAGCTGTTTTTT. Protein sequence: CASTKTGSNTGELFF.

This chain uses TRBV28 with TRBJ2-7; 7 bases are shared with TRBD2. CDR3 length: 16 amino acids. V shed 3 bases, J shed 6 bases, and the junction held 14 bases outside the gene matches. Germline lookup yields CDR1 MDHEN and CDR2 SYDVKM. CDR3 loop: CASSLQPGTKAREQYF. DNA for the CDR3: TGTGCCAGCAGTTTGCAGCCCGGGACTAAGGCTCGCGAGCAGTACTTC.

This clone was seen once. V usage is TRBV9 and J usage is TRBJ2-1; 10 nucleotides match TRBD1. Germline V CDR1 and CDR2: SGDLS, YYNGEE. The ends lost 2 bases at V and 9 bases at J; junction bases unmatched: 8. The CDR3 is 15 residues long. CDR3 DNA sequence: TGTGCCAGCAGCGTCAGTGACAGGGGGCTGGGTGAGCAGTTCTTC. It is translated as CASSVSDRGLGEQFF.

This clone was detected once. The V call is TRBV4-1, the J call TRBJ1-2; D is unclear. This CDR3 spans 14 amino acids. V shed 4 bases and J shed 4 bases, with 13 bases lying between them. The germline V gene has CDR1 MGHRA and CDR2 YSYEKL. The CDR3 region is CASSPTQNPYGYTF. For the CDR3, the DNA is TGCGCCAGCAGCCCGACTCAGAATCCCTATGGCTACACCTTC.

In this sample, this clone turned up a few times. The chain joins TRBV18 to TRBJ2-7; perhaps TRBD2 as D (5 bases). Trimming took off 3 bases at V and 5 bases at J, with 14 bases between the two ends. This CDR3 is built from 14 residues. Germline values: CDR1 KGHSH, CDR2 LQKENI. CDR3 nucleotides: TGTGCCAGCTCACCGGGCTCGGGGATGGACGAGCAGTACTTC. Protein: CASSPGSGMDEQYF.

V usage is TRBV7-2 and J usage is TRBJ2-7; D unresolved. The V gene's germline CDR1 is SGHTA and CDR2 FQGNSA. The CDR3 runs to 12 residues. The V end lost 3 bases, the J end lost 6 bases, and 9 bases lay between the germline ends. CDR3 sequence reads: CASSFSVSEQYF. In DNA, the CDR3 is TGTGCCAGCAGCTTTAGTGTCTCCGAGCAGTACTTC.

This clone appeared a few times. J is TRBJ2-7 and V is TRBV5-8, with 9 bases that match TRBD2. Germline CDR1 SGHTS, CDR2 YDEGEE. V dropped 0 bases and J dropped 3; count of bases not matched to a gene: 13. This CDR3 contains 18 residues. The CDR3 nucleotides are TGTGCCAGCAGCTTGGGGAAGGGTAGCGGGAGCAAAAGCTACGAGCAGTACTTC. This gives the protein CASSLGKGSGSKSYEQYF.

The chain joins TRBV6-1 to TRBJ1-4, with 9 bases lining up with TRBD1. The CDR3 is 18 residues long. V was clipped by 2 bases and J by 3 bases; unmatched bases: 10. Germline lookup yields CDR1 MNHNS and CDR2 SASEGT. CDR3 in amino acids: CASSERGTGGRANEKLFF. Here the CDR3 DNA reads TGTGCCAGCAGTGAACGGGGAACAGGGGGCCGGGCTAATGAAAAACTGTTTTTT.

The chain joins TRBV7-3 to TRBJ2-5, with 10 positions matching TRBD2. The closer fit of TRBJ2-7 to the DNA end suggests the J call may be wrong. Per germline, CDR1 SGHTA and CDR2 FQGTGA. The CDR3 consists of 14 residues. The CDR3 DNA sequence: TGTGCCAGCAGCGTGGGGACTAGCGAATACGAGCAGTACTTC. Protein: CASSVGTSEYEQYF.

The chain combines TRBV9 with TRBJ1-1, with unresolved D. V shed 0 bases and J shed 3 bases, with 6 bases lying between them. Germline CDR1 is SGDLS and CDR2 is YYNGEE. CDR3 size: 13 residues. The CDR3 DNA reads as TGTGCCAGCAGCGTAGGGAGGGACACTGAAGCTTTCTTT. It encodes CASSVGRDTEAFF.

J is TRBJ1-4 and V is TRBV6-5; TRBD1 matches 7 bases. This CDR3 has 14 residues. Per the germline V gene, CDR1 is MNHEY and CDR2 is SVGAGI. The V and J ends lost 1 base and 6 bases, in that order; junction bases with no gene match: 2. CDR3 DNA: TGTGCCAGCAGTTACTACAGGGGTGATGAAAAACTGTTTTTT. It codes for CASSYYRGDEKLFF.

The chain links TRBV2 to TRBJ2-1, with D possibly matching TRBD2 (6 bases). Trimming stripped 6 bases from V and 2 bases from J, with 17 bases between. This CDR3 contains 16 residues. Germline-derived CDR1 and CDR2 are SNHLY and FYNNEI. CDR3 DNA sequence: TGTGCCAGCAGGGACCCTAGCGCCAATGCCTACAATGAGCAGTTCTTC. It specifies CASRDPSANAYNEQFF.

The chain has TRBV27 and TRBJ2-5, with TRBD2 matching 9 bases. The CDR3 sequence is 14 residues long. Germline-derived CDR1 and CDR2 are MNHEY and SMNVEV (reference sequence). Trimming cost V 5 bases and J 5 bases; bases outside gene matches: 6. For the CDR3, the DNA is TGTGCCAGCAGTCTTAGCGGGAGTCGGGAGACCCAGTACTTC. Translated: CASSLSGSRETQYF.

The rearrangement links TRBV2 to TRBJ1-1; TRBD1 matches at 7 bases. The J segment lost 0 bases and the V segment lost 5 bases, leaving 3 bases of the junction unmatched. The germline V gene encodes CDR1 SNHLY and CDR2 FYNNEI. The CDR3 has 14 amino acids. The chain's CDR3 is CASSRTGLNTEAFF. The CDR3 region has the DNA TGTGCCAGCAGTCGGACAGGCTTGAACACTGAAGCTTTCTTT.

The chain uses TRBV6-6 and TRBJ1-4; 7 bases fit TRBD1. V dropped 0 bases and J dropped 4; count of bases not matched to a gene: 2. There are 15 residues in the CDR3. The V gene's germline CDR1 is MNHNY and CDR2 SVGAGI (reference sequence). The CDR3 loop is CASSYSTGFNEKLFF. CDR3 nucleotide sequence: TGTGCCAGCAGTTACTCGACAGGGTTTAATGAAAAACTGTTTTTT.

V gene TRBV6-6 combines with J gene TRBJ2-7; unclear D gene. The CDR3 consists of 15 residues. Trimming cost V 0 bases and J 0 bases, with 9 bases left between them. Germline CDR1 reads MNHNY; CDR2 reads SVGAGI (reference sequence). The CDR3 spells CASSYSRSFSYEQYF. CDR3 DNA sequence: TGTGCCAGCAGTTACTCGAGGAGTTTCTCCTACGAGCAGTACTTC.

The chain employs TRBV6-1 and TRBJ1-5; TRBD1 might be the D (5 bases). The CDR3 is 14 residues long. Trimming pared 5 bases from V and 0 bases from J, leaving 8 bases between. CDR1 is MNHNS, CDR2 SASEGT, per germline. The CDR3 protein is CASSLQDSNQPQHF. CDR3 nucleotides: TGTGCCAGCAGTCTACAGGATAGCAATCAGCCCCAGCATTTT.

This sequence joins TRBV10-3 and TRBJ1-2; 7 positions match TRBD1. The CDR3 is made up of 13 amino acids. V gave up 5 bases and J gave up 2 bases; unmatched junction bases: 2. Germline CDR1 is ENHRY and CDR2 is SYGVKD. CDR3 DNA: TGTGCCATCAGTCAGGACAGGAACTATGGCTACACCTTC. It is translated as CAISQDRNYGYTF.

This sequence joins TRBV4-1 and TRBJ2-1, with TRBD2 identical over 13 bases. V lost 1 base and J lost 7; bases outside the gene matches: 13. Germline V gene sequence: CDR1 MGHRA, CDR2 YSYEKL. The CDR3 extends over 19 amino acids. CDR3 sequence: CASSQGTSGSLRLSNEQFF. The DNA for the CDR3 is TGCGCCAGCAGCCAAGGGACTAGCGGGAGTCTTCGGCTGAGTAATGAGCAGTTCTTC.

The V call is TRBV11-3, the J call TRBJ2-3; maybe TRBD2 (6 bases). Germline V gene data show CDR1 as SGHNT and CDR2 as YENEEA. The CDR3 runs 15 residues. V lost 2 bases, J lost 5 bases, and 14 bases lay in between. CDR3 DNA: TGTGCCAGCAGCTTAACCGCGGGGCGTGAAGATACGCAGTATTTT. As protein: CASSLTAGREDTQYF. Full variable domain (rest looked up from reference TRBV11-3 and TRBJ2-3): EAGVVQSPRYKIIEKKQPVAFWCNPISGHNTLYWYLQNLGQGPELLIRYENEEAVDDSQLPKDRFSAERLKGVDSTLKIQPAELGDSAVYLCASSLTAGREDTQYFGPGTRLTVL.